This T cell receptor beta chain was sequenced for a study of T-cell memory formation after mild COVID-19. Study-level points and caveats: A second wave expanding day 15 to 37 was CD4+-biased; contracting clones were balanced.

Germline V gene data show CDR1 as MNHNS and CDR2 as SASEGT. The V end lost 5 bases, the J end lost 4 bases, and 14 bases lay between the germline ends. The length of the CDR3 is 14 residues. Concerning this clonotype itself: The antigen is unknown.

The 5'RACE method, run with constant-segment primers, produced TCR alpha and TCR beta cDNA libraries (carrying sample barcodes and UMIs). TCRdb used MiXCR to reprocess the 5' RACE reads, holding one entry per CDR3 protein. The sample lists 400,000 or so distinct CDR3 sequences; 15% to 20% were seen once. V is TRBV6-1 and J is TRBJ1-1, with D perhaps matching TRBD1 (6 bases). The sample consisted of PBMCs or a T cell subset sorted from them (not recorded which). The receptor comes from an adult woman who had mild COVID-19 (a few samples of this study predate the infection). Cell type and time point are not known. CDR3 nucleotides: TGTGCCAGCAGTCCGGGGGGCTTGAGCACTGAAGCTTTCTTT. Amino acids: CASSPGGLSTEAFF.